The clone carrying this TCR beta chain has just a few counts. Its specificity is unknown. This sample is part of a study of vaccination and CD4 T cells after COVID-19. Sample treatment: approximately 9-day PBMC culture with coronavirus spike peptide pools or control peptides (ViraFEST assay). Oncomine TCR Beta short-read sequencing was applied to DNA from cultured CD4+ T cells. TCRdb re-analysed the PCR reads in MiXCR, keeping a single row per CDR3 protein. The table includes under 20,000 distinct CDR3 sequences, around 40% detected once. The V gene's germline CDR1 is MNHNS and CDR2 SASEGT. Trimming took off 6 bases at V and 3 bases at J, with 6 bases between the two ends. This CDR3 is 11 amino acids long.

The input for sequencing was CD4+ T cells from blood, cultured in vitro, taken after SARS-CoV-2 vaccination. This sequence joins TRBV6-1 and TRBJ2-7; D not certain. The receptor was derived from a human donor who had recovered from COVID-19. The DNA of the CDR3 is TGTGCCAGCAGCGACCTCTACGAGCAGTACTTC. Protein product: CASSDLYEQYF.